The TCR beta chain described here comes from a study of early T cells in non-severe SARS-CoV-2 infection (dated by TCRdb to the early 2020s). Looking at the study overall: Because TCR sequencing was done on bulk RNA from unsorted whole blood, the alpha and beta chains could not be paired.

A case-control design nested within a healthcare worker cohort in London, UK, was used, with weekly nasopharyngeal swab PCR tests and blood sampling performed. Healthcare workers were recruited during the week of the UK lockdown, between 23 and 31 March 2020, and followed weekly for up to roughly 15 weeks. Library preparation employed 5' RACE. TCRdb names NextSeq 500 as the instrument used. To correct for sequencing error and PCR bias, the TCR library protocol tagged individual cDNA molecules with unique molecular identifiers. TCR alpha and beta chains were both sequenced, and the abundances of alpha and beta sequences in each sample were closely correlated with each other. The authors' analysis ran thus. V gene, J gene and CDR3 annotation of TCR sequences was performed with Decombinator V4. Expanded TCRs were defined as changing significantly between any two time points under a Poisson model with p below 0.0001. Abundances of TCRs were expressed as counts per million after normalisation to the total number of TCRs sequenced in each sample. MAIT TCRs were defined by TRAV1-2 paired with TRAJ12, TRAJ20 or TRAJ33, and iNKT TCRs by TRAV10 paired with TRAJ18. VDJdb, accessed 1 November 2021, was searched for CMV, EBV and SARS-CoV-2 annotated TCRs, excluding TCRs annotated for multiple antigens. The raw public reads went through TCRdb reprocessing: fastp at Q25, MiXCR clone calling, in-frame beta chains kept. Each CDR3 protein appears once, grouped with its most common genes and DNA. These V and J calls originate from TCRdb's pipeline instead of the authors' own analysis. Present in this sample are nearly 45,000 distinct CDR3 sequences, roughly a tenth of which were seen just once. About 9.6% of the sample rests with the top ten.

As regards this clonotype: The target of this receptor is not known. Base-call qualities are not available, and no considerably larger clone is one nucleotide away.

Summary of the overall study and its limitations: Matching against VDJdb was skewed toward anti-spike CD8 responses, likely underestimated virus-specific expansions, and missed private and CD4 specificities.

Including the terminal cysteine and phenylalanine, the CDR3 comprises 15 residues. Just CDR3 DNA is preserved here, 45 bases in frame from base 1. Via the germline V gene, CDR1 is MNHEY and CDR2 SVGAGI. Between the V and J ends, shortened by 0 bases and 5 bases respectively, the junction contains 11 bases. The chain couples TRBV6-5 to TRBJ2-1; no confident D gene assignment can be made. The receptor was isolated from an adult who was a healthcare worker with PCR-confirmed SARS-CoV-2 infection or an uninfected control (not recorded which). Input material: whole blood. The DNA is TGTGCCAGCAGTTACTCACCCCGGGCCAACAATGAGCAGTTCTTC. This translates into CASSYSPRANNEQFF.